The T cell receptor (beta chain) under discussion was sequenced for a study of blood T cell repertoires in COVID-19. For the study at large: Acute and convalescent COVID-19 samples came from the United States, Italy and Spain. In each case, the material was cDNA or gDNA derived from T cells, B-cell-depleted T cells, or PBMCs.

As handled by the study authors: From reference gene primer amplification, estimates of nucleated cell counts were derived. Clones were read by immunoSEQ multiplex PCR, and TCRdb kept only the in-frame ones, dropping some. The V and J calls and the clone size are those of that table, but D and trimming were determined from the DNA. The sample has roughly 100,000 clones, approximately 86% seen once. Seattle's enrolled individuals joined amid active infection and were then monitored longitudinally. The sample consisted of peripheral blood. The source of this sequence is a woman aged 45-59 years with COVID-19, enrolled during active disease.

CDR3 region: CASSQEGAYTEAFF. The DNA for the CDR3 is TGCGCCAGCAGCCAAGAAGGGGCTTACACTGAAGCTTTCTTT. This chain joins TRBV4-1 and TRBJ1-1, with D possibly TRBD1 on 5 matching bases. Germline values: CDR1 MGHRA, CDR2 YSYEKL. Between the trimmed V and J ends, which lost 0 bases and 3 bases, there was a span of 8 bases. The CDR3 contains 14 residues.